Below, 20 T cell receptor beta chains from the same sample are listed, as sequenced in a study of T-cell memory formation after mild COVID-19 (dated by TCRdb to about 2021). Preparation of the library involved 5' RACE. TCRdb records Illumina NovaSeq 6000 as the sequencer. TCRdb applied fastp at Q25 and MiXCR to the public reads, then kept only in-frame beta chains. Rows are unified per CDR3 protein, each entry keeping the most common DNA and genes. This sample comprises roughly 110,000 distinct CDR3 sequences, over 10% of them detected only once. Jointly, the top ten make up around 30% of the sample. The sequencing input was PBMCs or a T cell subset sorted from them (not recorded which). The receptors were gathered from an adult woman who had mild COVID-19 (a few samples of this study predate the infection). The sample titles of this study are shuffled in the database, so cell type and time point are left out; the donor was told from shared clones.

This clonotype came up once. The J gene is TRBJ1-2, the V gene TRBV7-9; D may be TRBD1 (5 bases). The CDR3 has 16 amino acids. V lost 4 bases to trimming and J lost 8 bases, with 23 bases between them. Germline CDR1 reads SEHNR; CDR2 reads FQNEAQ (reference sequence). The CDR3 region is CASSSGTISVGVGYTF. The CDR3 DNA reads TGTGCCAGCAGCTCAGGGACCATATCAGTAGGCGTAGGCTACACCTTC.

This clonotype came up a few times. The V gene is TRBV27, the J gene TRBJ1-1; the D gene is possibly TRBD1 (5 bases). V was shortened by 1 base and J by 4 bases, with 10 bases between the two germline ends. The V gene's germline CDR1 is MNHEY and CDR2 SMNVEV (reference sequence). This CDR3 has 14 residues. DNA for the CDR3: TGTGCCAGCAGTTTATTGCTGGGGGGCACTGAAGCTTTCTTT. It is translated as CASSLLLGGTEAFF.

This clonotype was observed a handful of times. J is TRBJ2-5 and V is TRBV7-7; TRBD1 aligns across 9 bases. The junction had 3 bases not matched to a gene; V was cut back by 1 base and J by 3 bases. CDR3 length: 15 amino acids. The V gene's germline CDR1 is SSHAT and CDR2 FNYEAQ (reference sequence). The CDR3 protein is CASSLETGGEETQYF. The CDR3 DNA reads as TGTGCCAGCAGCTTAGAGACAGGGGGGGAAGAGACCCAGTACTTC.

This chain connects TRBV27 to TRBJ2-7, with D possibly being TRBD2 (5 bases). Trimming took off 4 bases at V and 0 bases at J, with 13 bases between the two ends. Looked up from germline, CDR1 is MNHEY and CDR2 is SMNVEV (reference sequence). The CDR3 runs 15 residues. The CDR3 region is CASSSDYPSSYEQYF. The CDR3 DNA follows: TGTGCCAGCAGTTCCGACTACCCGAGCTCCTACGAGCAGTACTTC.

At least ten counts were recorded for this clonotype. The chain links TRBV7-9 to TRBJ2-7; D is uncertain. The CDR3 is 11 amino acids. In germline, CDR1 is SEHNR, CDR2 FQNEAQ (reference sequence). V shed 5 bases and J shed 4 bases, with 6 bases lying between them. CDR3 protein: CASSTFYEQYF. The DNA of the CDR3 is TGTGCCAGCAGCACTTTTTACGAGCAGTACTTC.

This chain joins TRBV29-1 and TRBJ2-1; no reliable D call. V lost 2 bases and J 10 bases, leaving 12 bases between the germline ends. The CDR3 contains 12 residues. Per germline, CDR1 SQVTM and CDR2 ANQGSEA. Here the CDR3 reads CSVESGPLEQFF. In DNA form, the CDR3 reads TGCAGCGTTGAATCGGGCCCACTGGAGCAGTTCTTC.

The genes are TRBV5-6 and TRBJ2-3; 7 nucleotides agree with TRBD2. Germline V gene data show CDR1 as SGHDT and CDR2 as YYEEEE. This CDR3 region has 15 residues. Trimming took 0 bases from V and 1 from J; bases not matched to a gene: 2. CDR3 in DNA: TGTGCCAGCAGCTTGGTTACTAGCGGCACAGATACGCAGTATTTT. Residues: CASSLVTSGTDTQYF. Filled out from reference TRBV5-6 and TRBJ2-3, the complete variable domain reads DAGVTQSPTHLIKTRGQQVTLRCSPKSGHDTVSWYQQALGQGPQFIFQYYEEEERQRGNFPDRFSGHQFPNYSSELNVNALLLGDSALYLCASSLVTSGTDTQYFGPGTRLTVL.

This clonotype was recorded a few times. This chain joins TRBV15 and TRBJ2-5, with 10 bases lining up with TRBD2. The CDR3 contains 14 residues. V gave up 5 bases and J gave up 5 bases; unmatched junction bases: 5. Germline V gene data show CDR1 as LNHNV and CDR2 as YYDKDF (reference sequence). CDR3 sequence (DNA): TGTGCCACCAGCGAAGCGGGGGGGCCGGAGACCCAGTACTTC. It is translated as CATSEAGGPETQYF.

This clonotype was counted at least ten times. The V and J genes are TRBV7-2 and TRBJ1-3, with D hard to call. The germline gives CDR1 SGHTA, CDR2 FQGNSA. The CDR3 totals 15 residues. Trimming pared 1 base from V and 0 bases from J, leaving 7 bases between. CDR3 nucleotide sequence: TGTGCCAGCAGCTTAGACGGGAGCTCTGGAAACACCATATATTTT. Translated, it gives CASSLDGSSGNTIYF.

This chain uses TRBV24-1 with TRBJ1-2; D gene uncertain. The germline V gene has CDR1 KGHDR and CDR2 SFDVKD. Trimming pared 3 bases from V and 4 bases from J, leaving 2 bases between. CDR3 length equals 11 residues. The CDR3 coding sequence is TGTGCCACCAGTGATGTCTATGGCTACACCTTC. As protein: CATSDVYGYTF.

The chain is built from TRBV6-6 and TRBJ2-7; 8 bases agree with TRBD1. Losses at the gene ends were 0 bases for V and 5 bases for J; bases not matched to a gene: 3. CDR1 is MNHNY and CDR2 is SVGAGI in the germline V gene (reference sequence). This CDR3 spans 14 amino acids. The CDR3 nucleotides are TGTGCCAGCAGTTACTCGACAGGGGCGGACGAGCAGTACTTC. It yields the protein CASSYSTGADEQYF.

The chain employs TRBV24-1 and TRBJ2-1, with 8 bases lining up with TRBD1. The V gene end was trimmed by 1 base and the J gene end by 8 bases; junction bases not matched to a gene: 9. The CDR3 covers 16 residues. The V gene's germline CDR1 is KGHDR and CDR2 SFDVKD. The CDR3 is CATSDFTRTGKDEQFF. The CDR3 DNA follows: TGTGCCACCAGTGATTTCACCCGGACAGGGAAGGATGAGCAGTTCTTC.

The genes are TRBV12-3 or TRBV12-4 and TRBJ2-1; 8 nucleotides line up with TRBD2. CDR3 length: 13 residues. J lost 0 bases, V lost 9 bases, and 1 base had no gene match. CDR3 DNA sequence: TGTGCCAGTAGCGGGACCTCCTACAATGAGCAGTTCTTC. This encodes CASSGTSYNEQFF.

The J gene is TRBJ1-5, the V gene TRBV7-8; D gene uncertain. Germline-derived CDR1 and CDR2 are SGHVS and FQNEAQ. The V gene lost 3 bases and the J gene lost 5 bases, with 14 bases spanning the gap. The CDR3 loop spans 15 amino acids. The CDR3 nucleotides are TGTGCCAGCAGCTTCCTGGGAGGAGCGGATCAGCCCCAGCATTTT. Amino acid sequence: CASSFLGGADQPQHF.

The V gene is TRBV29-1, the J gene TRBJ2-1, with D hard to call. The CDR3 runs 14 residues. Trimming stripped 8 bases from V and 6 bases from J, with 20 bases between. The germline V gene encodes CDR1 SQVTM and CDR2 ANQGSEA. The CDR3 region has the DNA TGCAGCTTTCTCCAAGGGTGGATTTTCAATGAGCAGTTCTTC. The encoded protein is CSFLQGWIFNEQFF.

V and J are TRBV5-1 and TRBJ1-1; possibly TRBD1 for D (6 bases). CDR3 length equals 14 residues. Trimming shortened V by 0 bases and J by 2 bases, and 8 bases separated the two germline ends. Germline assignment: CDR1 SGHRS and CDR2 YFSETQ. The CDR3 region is CASSLEGGNTEAFF. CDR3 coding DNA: TGCGCCAGCAGCTTGGAGGGGGGTAACACTGAAGCTTTCTTT.

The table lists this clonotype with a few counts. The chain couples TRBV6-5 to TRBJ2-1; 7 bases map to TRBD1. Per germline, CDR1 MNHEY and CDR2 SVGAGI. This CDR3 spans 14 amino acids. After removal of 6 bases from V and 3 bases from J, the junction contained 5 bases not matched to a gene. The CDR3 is CASSWDSNYNEQFF. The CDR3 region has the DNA TGTGCCAGCAGCTGGGACAGTAACTACAATGAGCAGTTCTTC.

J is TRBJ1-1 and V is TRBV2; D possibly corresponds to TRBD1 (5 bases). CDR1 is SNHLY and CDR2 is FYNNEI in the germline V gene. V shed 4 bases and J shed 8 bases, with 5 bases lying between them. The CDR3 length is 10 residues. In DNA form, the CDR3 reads TGTGCCAGCAGTGGGGGGGAAGCTTTCTTT. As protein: CASSGGEAFF.

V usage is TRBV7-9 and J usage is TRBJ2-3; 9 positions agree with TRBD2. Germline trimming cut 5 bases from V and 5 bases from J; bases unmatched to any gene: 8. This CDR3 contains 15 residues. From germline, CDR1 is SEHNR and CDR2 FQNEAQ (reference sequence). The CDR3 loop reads CASSPRLADGDTQYF. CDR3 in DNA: TGTGCCAGCAGCCCCAGACTAGCGGACGGAGATACGCAGTATTTT.

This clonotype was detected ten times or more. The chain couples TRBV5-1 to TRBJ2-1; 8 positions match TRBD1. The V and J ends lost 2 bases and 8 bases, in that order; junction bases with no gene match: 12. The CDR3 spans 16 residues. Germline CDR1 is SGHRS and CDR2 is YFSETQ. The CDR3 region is CASSFNPGQAIHEQFF. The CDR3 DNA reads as TGCGCCAGCAGCTTTAACCCGGGACAGGCGATCCATGAGCAGTTCTTC.